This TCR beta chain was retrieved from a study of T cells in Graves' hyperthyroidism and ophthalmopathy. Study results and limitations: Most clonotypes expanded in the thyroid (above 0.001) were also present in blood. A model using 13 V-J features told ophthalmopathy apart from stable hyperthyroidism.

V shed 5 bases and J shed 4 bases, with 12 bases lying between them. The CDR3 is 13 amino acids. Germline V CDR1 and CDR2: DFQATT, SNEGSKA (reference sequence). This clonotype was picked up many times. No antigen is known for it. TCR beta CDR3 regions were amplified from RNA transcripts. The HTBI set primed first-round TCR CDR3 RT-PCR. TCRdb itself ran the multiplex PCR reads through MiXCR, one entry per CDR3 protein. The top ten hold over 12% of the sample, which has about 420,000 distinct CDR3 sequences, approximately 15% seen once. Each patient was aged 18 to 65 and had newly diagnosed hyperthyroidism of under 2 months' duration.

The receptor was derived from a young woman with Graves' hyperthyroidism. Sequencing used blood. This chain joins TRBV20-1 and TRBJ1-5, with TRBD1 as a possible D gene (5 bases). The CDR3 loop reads CSAGTAGNQPQHF. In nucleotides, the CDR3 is TGCAGTGCTGGGACCGCCGGGAATCAGCCCCAGCATTTT.